This T cell receptor beta chain was sequenced in a study of T cells in Graves' hyperthyroidism and ophthalmopathy. On this clonotype: The target antigen is unknown.

Researchers amplified the TCR beta CDR3 regions from RNA transcripts. HTBI primers were used for first-round RT-PCR of the TCR CDR3. MiXCR was run by TCRdb on the multiplex PCR reads, yielding one entry per CDR3 protein. This sample has around 200,000 distinct CDR3 sequences, with approximately 15% found just once. Study-wide findings and caveats: Ophthalmopathy could be told apart from stable hyperthyroidism with a 13 V-J model. Researchers found most expanded thyroid clonotypes above 0.001 in blood as well.

From germline, CDR1 is MGHRA and CDR2 YSYEKL. The CDR3 is 17 amino acids. Unmatched junction bases numbered 11, after V lost 3 bases and J lost 4 bases. Each 10 ml fresh peripheral blood draw supplied the PBMCs. The clonotype comes from a woman between 50 and 59 years old with Graves' hyperthyroidism. Material: blood. The V and J genes are TRBV4-1 and TRBJ2-3; 9 bases map to TRBD2. The CDR3, as DNA: TGCGCCAGCAGCCACCCAGGGGCGGGGGGGCCGGCAGATACGCAGTATTTT. Its protein product is CASSHPGAGGPADTQYF.